This T cell receptor (beta chain) emerged from a study of blood T cell repertoires in COVID-19. Overall study context: The origin of the acute and convalescent COVID-19 samples was the United States, Italy and Spain. The analysed material was cDNA or gDNA that came from T cells, B-cell-depleted T cells, or PBMCs.

Trimming removed 5 bases from V and 0 bases from J, with 15 bases in between. Germline V gene lookup returns CDR1 SGHRS and CDR2 YFSETQ. There are 16 residues in the CDR3. Here immunoSEQ multiplex PCR was the method, and the copy in TCRdb shows in-frame clones only, minus some. Found here are roughly 160,000 clones, about 85% of them singletons; the top ten hold around 7%. The TCR comes from an elderly man with COVID-19, enrolled during active disease. The chain links TRBV5-1 to TRBJ1-3, with D maybe TRBD1 (5 bases). The sample was peripheral blood. CDR3 residues: CASSMLGQDSGNTIYF. Written as DNA, the CDR3 is TGCGCCAGCAGTATGTTGGGGCAGGACTCTGGAAACACCATATATTTT. The full variable domain, completed using reference TRBV5-1 and TRBJ1-3, is KAGVTQTPRYLIKTRGQQVTLSCSPISGHRSVSWYQQTPGQGLQFLFEYFSETQRNKGNFPGRFSGRQFSNSRSEMNVSTLELGDSALYLCASSMLGQDSGNTIYFGEGSWLTVV.